This TCR beta chain was retrieved from a study of cytomegalovirus exposure and HLA in healthy donors listed by TCRdb under 2017. With regard to the full study: An earlier analysis of about 560 of the donors reported about 280 Gb of sequence data and around 100 million unique TCR beta sequences obtained from around 170 million T cells. In a later genetic analysis, genome-wide SNP genotypes for 398 of the 666 donors were used, and that subset was treated as a discovery cohort. The study aimed to test whether cataloging public T cell receptors could reveal signatures of past pathogen exposure. All discovery cohort repertoires had been generated using a single sequencing platform. An earlier analysis of approximately 580 of the donors used high-throughput TCR beta sequencing to judge whether each TCR beta V gene segment behaved as functional or pseudogenic. To study patterns of TCR occurrence, a later analysis re-analyzed previously published TCR beta repertoires from around 670 donors and added high-resolution HLA genotyping. On average, over 200,000 unique TCR beta nucleotide sequences were sequenced per donor among 300 to 500 genotyped donors of the cohort, with roughly 18% of those sequences being non-productive. Among the roughly 400 genotyped donors, around 81% belonged to the genetic ancestry cluster associated with self-reported Caucasian donors. Donor age, sex, ethnicity and CMV serostatus were compiled alongside the repertoire data. Typing coverage varied by locus: roughly 620-640 donors for A, B, C, DRB1 and DQB1; approximately 500 for DQA1; about 570 for DPA1; about 450 for DPB1. In the later analysis, no new phenotypic data were used to find candidate immune exposures; instead, reliance was placed on TCR beta sequences and their occurrence across donors. High-throughput TCR immunosequencing, statistical association of individual TCRs with disease status, and machine learning were combined to predict cytomegalovirus infection status. Using immunosequencing, the study profiled T cell repertoires from roughly 650 subjects and related those repertoires to cytomegalovirus serostatus. Roughly five DR-DQ haplotypes were treated as single units for association and clustering because of strong linkage in the cohort. A separate validation cohort of 100 to 150 different subjects was used in addition to the roughly 670-subject first cohort. An early release that covered about 600 HLA-typed donors contained about 300 gigabases of sequencing data and roughly 84 million unique TCR sequences. Class I and class II HLA loci were covered by the typing at four-digit resolution. Summary of the overall study and its limitations: In a later analysis, HLA-associated TCR beta chains showed more clonal expansion and lower generation probabilities than non-associated chains that were equally common. In a later analysis, TCR association rates were found to vary across HLA loci, with the most associated TCRs seen for DRB1 alleles and the fewest for HLA-C alleles. Cytomegalovirus status was reported to be diagnosed by the classifier with high specificity and sensitivity in both the original and validation cohorts. The sequencing pipeline was judged likely to have produced a cluster of highly shared sequence variants as a technical artifact. Because counts were too low, around 17 rarely observed V segments, including chromosome 9 orphons, were left out of the earlier analysis of 500 to 650 of the donors. Correlated functional status among segregating V segments might be attributable to linkage disequilibrium, but an unknown experimental factor could not be ruled out. A later genetic analysis associated a missense DCLRE1C variant with V-gene and J-gene trimming of TCR beta chains, and an independent cohort replicated the association. In vitro tests confirmed that a few of the cytomegalovirus-associated TCR beta chains recognize cytomegalovirus antigens. It was suggested by the authors that the approach could potentially be generalized to other disease states and immunological phenotypes. Most TCR sequences were observed very rarely across donors, whereas some public TCRs were present in many individuals. For the cohort, immune exposure information was limited to CMV serostatus. When HLA alleles, especially DR and DQ, strongly co-occurred, TCR associations were difficult to assign to individual alleles. The study listed approximately 150 TCR beta chains as associated with cytomegalovirus. The cohort was sequenced for TCR beta chains only, and without alpha or paired-chain data the features that could be detected were limited. According to a later genetic analysis, donors in an Asian-associated ancestry cluster had fewer N-insertions in productive TCRs than the roughly 670-donor mean. A later analysis found that most CMV-associated TCR beta chains appeared HLA-restricted, with HLA associations seemingly driven largely by CMV exposure. Specific HLA alleles were associated with 16,951 TCR beta sequences at a false discovery rate of 0.05 in a later analysis. Because some donors lacked HLA typing at each locus, the association tests relied only on the typed subset. A further reported finding was that TCR beta sequences accurately predicted the HLA-A and HLA-B alleles for most subjects in the first cohort. Roughly uniform sequencing depth across donors was assumed in presence/absence analyses, although this assumption may not hold. Some IMGT-functional V segments, including TRBV6-2 and TRBV6-3, could not be distinguished by the 87-base-pair reads and were therefore excluded. According to a later analysis, parvovirus B19, influenza, CMV and Epstein-Barr virus appeared linked to several top co-occurrence clusters. Broadly in line with IMGT annotations, most TCR beta V segments showed up in productive rearrangements about 87% or about 30% of the time in an earlier analysis of a few hundred of the donors.

Library generation was performed with the immunoSEQ multiplex PCR assay. The multiplex PCR relied on a mix of 60 forward primers for TCR Vbeta segments and 13 reverse primers for TCR Jbeta segments. A multiplex PCR assay on genomic DNA amplified the CDR3 region of rearranged TCR beta genes. The amplified TCR beta libraries were sequenced on the Illumina HiSeq System as 87-base-pair reads. As for how the authors treated the data: Across the 500 to 750 repertoires, a later analysis counted 80 million or so unique TCR beta chains, around 10 million of which were shared by at least two donors. Raw reads were error-corrected and collapsed into unique sequences with a nearest-neighbor algorithm that merged closely related sequences to remove PCR and sequencing errors. V, D and J gene segments were assigned by aligning CDR3 sequences to IMGT reference sequences. For a sequence to be retained, a match of at least six nucleotides was required to both a V gene segment and a J gene segment. A rearrangement was called productive if the CDR3 had no stop codons and remained in frame with V and J, and every other rearrangement was called non-productive. Following IMGT convention, CDR3 was defined as the stretch from the second conserved V-encoded cysteine to the conserved J-encoded phenylalanine. The earlier analysis of a few hundred of the donors excluded any sequence lacking an unambiguous match to a single V gene segment. An earlier analysis of about 590 of the donors classified V segments as functional when productive rearrangements were above 56.7% and as segregating when the standard deviation between donors was above 5%. A statistical classification framework was built to diagnose cytomegalovirus status from the catalog of TCR beta chain sequences. V and J gene assignment, in a later analysis, came from comparing TCR nucleotide sequences with IMGT/GENE-DB human TR gene sequences. The TCRdist pipeline was used in a later analysis to assign CDR3 sequences and most-parsimonious VDJ recombination scenarios. In a later analysis, each TCR beta chain was defined by its CDR3 amino acid sequence together with its V-gene family, and reads lacking a unique V-gene family were excluded. As a way to deal with suspected cross-contamination and a sequencing artifact, a later analysis dropped hundreds of nucleotide sequences that were highly shared and had low generation probability. For each public chain, a later analysis derived a clonal expansion index from normalized ranks of inferred template counts within each repertoire. In a later analysis, generation probabilities were computed using a VDJ recombination model fitted to out-of-frame rearrangements, and the results were checked against IGoR. Hypergeometric tests were used in a later analysis to score TCR-TCR, TCR-HLA and TCR-CMV co-occurrence, with a repertoire-size bias correction applied to the TCR pairs. To estimate false discovery rates, a later analysis permuted the HLA or CMV assignments 20 times. In a later analysis, co-occurring TCRs were grouped using DBSCAN, and TCRdist sequence similarity was added for clustering within HLA-allele-positive subsets. Repertoires with fewer than 30,000 or more than 120,000 public chains were left out of co-occurrence clustering, as were five repertoires with anomalous nucleotide sharing. TCRdb took this table from immuneACCESS and kept in-frame rearrangements with V and J called. Such tables lack part of the clones; where checked against another copy, unresolved V genes explain under half of the gap, and the rest is unexplained. The DNA gave D and trimming, while V, J and clone size come from that table. Counted in this sample were about 130,000 clones; around three quarters of them appeared once. The ten largest clones represent about 2.9% of the sample.

About this clone: The target of this receptor is not known. Per-nucleotide qualities are absent, and no much larger clonotype sits a single base away.

The cohort comprised 550 to 700 healthy bone marrow donors. At the time of sampling, all cohort members were nominally healthy, though unrecorded immune exposures were likely present. The donor was CMV seronegative and was included in the group of under 450 seronegative cohort members. Every donor gave a peripheral blood sample, and the peripheral blood mononuclear cells from that sample were used for TCR beta sequencing. The Qiagen DNeasy Blood Extraction Kit was used to extract genomic DNA from the blood cell samples. CDR1 and CDR2 (SGHTA, FQGNSA) derive from the germline V gene. Between the V and J ends, shortened by 2 bases and 7 bases respectively, the junction contains 14 bases. Measured from the cysteine to the phenylalanine, the CDR3 is 14 residues long. The only DNA kept is the CDR3, 42 bases in frame from the first base.

What was sequenced was PBMCs. The rearrangement joined TRBV7-2 to TRBJ2-5; the D region possibly corresponds to TRBD2 (5 bases align). The receptor was derived from a man aged 35-49 years in good health and CMV-seronegative. At the DNA level, the sequence is TGTGCCAGCAGCTTAAGAGAGGGCTACGGGACCCAGTACTTC. The resulting protein is CASSLREGYGTQYF. Joined to the reference TRBV7-2 and TRBJ2-5 proteins, this CDR3 gives the full variable domain: GAGVSQSPSNKVTEKGKDVELRCDPISGHTALYWYRQSLGQGLEFLIYFQGNSAPDKSGLPSDRFSAERTGGSVSTLTIQRTQQEDSAVYLCASSLREGYGTQYFGPGTRLLVL.